This is a list of T cell receptor beta chains from one sample in a study of shared clonotypes between healthy human individuals. TCRdb's copy holds only in-frame clones and misses some; the assay was immunoSEQ multiplex PCR. This table holds about 2.4 million clones, approximately 90% found once. Sequencing used naive CD4+ T cells sorted from blood. Every receptor here comes from a man aged 18 to 30 in good health. Each CDR3 is given with its conserved first and last residue.

>TRBV19|16|TRBJ1-5
CASSPSWVYSNQPQHF
>TRBV4-2|16|TRBJ2-3
CASSQVAGGLTDTQYF
>TRBV19|14|TRBJ2-7
CASSPAGSFYEQYF
>TRBV19|15|TRBJ1-2
CASRKSGTGNHGYTF
>TRBV7-8|13|TRBJ1-2
CASSLSGYYGYTF
>TRBV2|13|TRBJ2-3
CASTRVSTDTQYF
>TRBV2|11|TRBJ1-2
CASSESEGYTF
>TRBV19|18|TRBJ1-5
CASSILGGALSSNQPQHF
>TRBV5-1|14|TRBJ1-2
CASHGPNSNYGYTF
>TRBV30|11|TRBJ2-5
CAWKSRETQYF
>TRBV5-1|15|TRBJ1-4
CASSFGQPTNEKLFF
>TRBV5-1|14|TRBJ2-5
CASSREGAQETQYF
>TRBV6-1|13|TRBJ2-5
CASSENIKETQYF
>TRBV6-1|16|TRBJ2-1
CASSEEGKGGRNEQFF
>TRBV9|17|TRBJ1-3
CASSAPFSDRAGNTIYF
>TRBV15|17|TRBJ2-3
CATSRDKRTGRTDTQYF
>TRBV19|17|TRBJ2-6
CASSMVGWKSGANVLTF
>TRBV14|16|TRBJ2-5
CASSDIAGSGVETQYF
>TRBV30|14|TRBJ1-2
CAWSVGQFPQGYTF
>TRBV2|15|TRBJ2-7
CASRRSGQGVYEQYF
>TRBV2|12|TRBJ1-3
CASRTSGNTIYF
>TRBV5-1|15|TRBJ2-5
CASSLMTSLQETQYF
>TRBV10-3|14|TRBJ1-1
CAISETSPDTEAFF
>TRBV12-2|18|TRBJ2-1
CASRLALAATSSYNEQFF
>TRBV5-1|14|TRBJ2-7
CASSPRTDSYEQYF
>TRBV2|17|TRBJ1-6
CASRKQGAGSYNSPLHF
>TRBV28|19|TRBJ1-4
CASRDTPGQGSTVNEKLFF
>TRBV7-2|15|TRBJ2-2
CASSLGTPNTGELFF
>TRBV28|11|TRBJ1-1
CASSPGGKAFF
>TRBV5-4|15|TRBJ2-5
CASSLTGGGQETQYF
>TRBV9|17|TRBJ2-5
CASSVGALTSGKETQYF
>TRBV9|13|TRBJ1-2
CASSVDGPYGYTF
>TRBV18|14|TRBJ2-7
CASSPDGAAEWQYF
>TRBV2|13|TRBJ2-3
CALSGSEADTQYF
>TRBV5-6|15|TRBJ2-1
CASSIKSPGRGEQFF
>TRBV5-1|16|TRBJ1-4
CASSSGLVATNEKLFF
>TRBV19|14|TRBJ1-6
CASSTTVKNSPLHF
>TRBV6-1|15|TRBJ1-5
CASSGWQRPNQPQHF
>TRBV30|12|TRBJ1-2
CAWSTGGHGYTF
>TRBV2|10|TRBJ1-1
CASSDAEAFF
>TRBV9|16|TRBJ2-7
CASSVGEDRGTYEQYF
>TRBV7-9|17|TRBJ1-3
CASSLGSSGERGNTIYF
>TRBV6-6|15|TRBJ1-2
CASSFRIGANYGYTF
>TRBV7-2|14|TRBJ2-7
CASSLRPASYEQYF
>TRBV6-5|14|TRBJ2-7
CASSRDTSSYEQYF
>TRBV2|14|TRBJ2-2
CASSKTAGPGELFF
>TRBV6-1|15|TRBJ1-2
CASSAETGIVYGYTF
>TRBV19|16|TRBJ2-3
CASSKGTSGLGDTQYF
>TRBV7-2|17|TRBJ1-6
CASSFRAGTSTNSPLHF
>TRBV15|17|TRBJ2-3
CATSARDANPITDTQYF
>TRBV7-3|16|TRBJ2-3
CASSSSGTSNLNTQYF
>TRBV7-2|16|TRBJ2-3
CASSLATGGIADTQYF
>TRBV29-1|14|TRBJ2-1
CSVELVLAGNEQFF
>TRBV4-3|16|TRBJ2-3
CASSQQTSGNTDTQYF
>TRBV2|14|TRBJ1-5
CASSAGQGNQPQHF
>TRBV11-2|15|TRBJ2-7
CASSLDLERIYEQYF
>TRBV7-2|13|TRBJ2-1
CASSLVQLGEQFF
>TRBV10-3|15|TRBJ1-2
CAISDGTGGLYGYTF
>TRBV10-1|15|TRBJ2-3
CASSDRLGGTDTQYF
>TRBV7-6|14|TRBJ2-1
CASSLSGGKTEQFF